This T cell receptor beta chain was documented in a study of CD8+ T cells in alopecia areata (dated by TCRdb to 2017 to 2018). About the investigation overall: Treated patients were enrolled in an open-label pilot trial of oral tofacitinib, 5 to 10 mg twice daily, for moderate-to-severe alopecia areata. Patients received tofacitinib for 6 to 18 months and were then followed off drug for 6 months to check for delayed response and recurrence. For the treated patients, the SALT score, which quantifies what percentage of scalp surface area is affected, served as the measure of disease severity. High-throughput TCRbeta sequencing was used to examine T cell clonal expansion in alopecia areata in both the C3H/HeJ mouse model and human patients. Scalp tissue and sorted CD4+ and CD8+ peripheral blood T cells from patchy and totalis/universalis alopecia areata patients and from healthy controls were covered by human TCRbeta sequencing. Biopsies were taken from tofacitinib-treated patients at baseline and at 4 and 24 weeks of treatment, and a later scalp biopsy was taken in several of the tofacitinib-treated patients. Scalp clonality was compared among normal scalp (n=4), patchy alopecia areata scalp (n=8), and alopecia totalis/universalis scalp (n=8). RNA was obtained with the PAXgene miRNA kit for fixed scalp, the miRNeasy kit for PBMCs, and the RNeasy kit for mouse skin. TCRbeta CDR3 regions were amplified by immunoSEQ multiplex PCR using 35 Vbeta forward and 13 Jbeta reverse primers.

The germline V gene provides CDR1 SNHLY and CDR2 FYNNEI. The CDR3, cysteine through phenylalanine, is 13 amino acids long. Of the read, only the CDR3 DNA is kept; its 39 bases are in frame from base 1. V is pared back by 7 bases and J by 1 base, with 10 bases lying between the germline termini. Regarding this clone: Which antigen it targets is not known. Qualities for individual bases were not recorded, and no much larger clone is one base off.

Library preparation used the immunoSEQ multiplex PCR assay. To provide template for TCR sequencing, every sample had RNA extracted and reverse transcribed into cDNA. SuperScript III was used to make first-strand cDNA, primed with a 2:1 mix of oligo-dT and random hexamers. A synthetic immune receptor repertoire was used to measure amplification bias, and any remaining bias was corrected computationally. Per the source publication's procedure: After raw reads were preprocessed to remove errors, the CDR3 was defined following IMGT conventions as running from the conserved cysteine to phenylalanine. Clonality was computed as 1 minus the Shannon entropy, with the entropy normalized by log2 of the number of productive unique TCRs. Whether each scalp clone was CD4 or CD8 was inferred by checking scalp TCRbeta sequences against the CD4 and CD8 repertoires from sorted blood. The clones in this table, taken by TCRdb from immuneACCESS, are in-frame only. Not every clone is retained; where verified, under half of the shortfall comes from an unresolved V gene, and the cause of the rest is unknown. That table is the source of V, J and clone size, and D and trimming were worked out from the DNA. Recorded for this sample are 150,000 to 200,000 clones; under 80% of them occurred a single time. The biggest ten clones account for roughly 1.3% of the sample.

The investigation overall reported the following: Many expanded lesional clones persisted in scalp and blood during tofacitinib treatment, which may partly explain relapse after stopping treatment. Tofacitinib significantly decreased scalp clonality and the number of expanded CD8+ clones among the top 100 scalp clones. Lesional scalp, especially in alopecia totalis/universalis, showed higher clonality and more expanded CD8+ clones than normal scalp, suggesting antigenic drive. Resident alphabeta T cells in normal human skin are also sequenced, complicating scalp TCR repertoire analysis, unlike mouse skin dominated by gammadelta T cells. Shared TCR sequences between patients were less evident than in mice, which may be partly attributable to HLA diversity in the patient population. Because the treated cohort was small and had only one nonresponder, larger studies are needed to examine links between baseline CD8+ expansion and response.

Per the publication, the treatment or condition label means: oral pan-JAK inhibitor, 5-10 mg twice daily. From alopecia areata patients, peripheral blood was collected along with lesional scalp punch biopsies. PBMCs were isolated by density centrifugation and stained for CD3, CD4 and CD8, and CD4+ and CD8+ T cells were sorted on a FACSAria. The clonotype comes from a human donor with alopecia areata. The chain uses TRBV2 and TRBJ2-5, with the identity of the D gene unclear. This specimen consisted of CD4+ T cells sorted from blood, obtained around week 50, from a patient treated with tofacitinib. CDR3 loop: CASMVQPQETQYF. The DNA sequence follows: TGTGCCAGCATGGTGCAGCCCCAAGAGACCCAGTACTTC.